This T cell receptor (beta chain) stems from a study of molecular identifiers for immune sequencing clone quantification. Overall study findings and caveats: Spiked Jurkat TCR RNA equivalent to one cell was reportedly detectable in one million naive cells.

On this clonotype itself: Its antigen is undetermined.

Germline V gene lookup returns CDR1 MNHEY and CDR2 SVGEGT. The J segment lost 0 bases and the V segment lost 9 bases, leaving 11 bases of the junction unmatched. The CDR3 has 16 residues. TCRdb re-called the PCR reads through MiXCR, storing one row per CDR3 protein. Found here are approximately 500,000 distinct CDR3 sequences, 25% of them singletons; the top ten hold around 0.79%. The source is a human donor in good health. Some libraries in this study had Jurkat cell RNA spiked in. V is TRBV6-2 or TRBV6-3 and J is TRBJ2-3; 8 bases line up with TRBD2. Sequences were obtained from naive CD8+ T cells from blood, with Jurkat cell RNA spiked in. Subset reported: FACS-sorted CD8+CD4-CCR7+CD45RA+ naive T cells. The CDR3 region is CASGHSSGLSTDTQYF. In DNA form, the CDR3 reads TGTGCCAGTGGACACTCTAGCGGGCTCAGCACAGATACGCAGTATTTT.